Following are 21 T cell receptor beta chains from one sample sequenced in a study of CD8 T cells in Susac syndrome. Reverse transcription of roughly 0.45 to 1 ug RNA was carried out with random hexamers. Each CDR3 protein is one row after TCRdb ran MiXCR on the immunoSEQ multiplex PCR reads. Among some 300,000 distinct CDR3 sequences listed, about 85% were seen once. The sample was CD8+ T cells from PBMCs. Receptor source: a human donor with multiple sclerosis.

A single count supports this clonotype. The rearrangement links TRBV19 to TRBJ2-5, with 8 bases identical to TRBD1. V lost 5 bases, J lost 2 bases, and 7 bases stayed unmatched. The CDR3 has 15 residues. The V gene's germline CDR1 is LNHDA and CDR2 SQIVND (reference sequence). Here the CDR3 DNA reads TGTGCCAGTAGTCCCGGGACAGGCATACAAGAGACCCAGTACTTC. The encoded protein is CASSPGTGIQETQYF.

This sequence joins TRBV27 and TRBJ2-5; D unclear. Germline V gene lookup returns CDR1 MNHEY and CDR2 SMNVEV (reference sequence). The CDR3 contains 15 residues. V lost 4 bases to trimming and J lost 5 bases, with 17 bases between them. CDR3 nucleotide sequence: TGTGCCAGCAGTTCCCTAGGCAGTGGTGACGAGACCCAGTACTTC. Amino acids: CASSSLGSGDETQYF.

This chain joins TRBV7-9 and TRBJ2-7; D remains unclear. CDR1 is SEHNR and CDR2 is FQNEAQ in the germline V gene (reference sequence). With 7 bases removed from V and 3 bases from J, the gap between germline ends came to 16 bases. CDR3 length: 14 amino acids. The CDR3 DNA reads TGTGCCAGCACACAGCGAGATGAAGACTACGAGCAGTACTTC. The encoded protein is CASTQRDEDYEQYF.

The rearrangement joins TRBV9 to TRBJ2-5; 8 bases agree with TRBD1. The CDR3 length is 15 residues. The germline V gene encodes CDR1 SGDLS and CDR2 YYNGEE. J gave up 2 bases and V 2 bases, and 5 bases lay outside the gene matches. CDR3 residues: CASSVYRTGQETQYF. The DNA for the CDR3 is TGTGCCAGCAGCGTGTACAGGACAGGGCAAGAGACCCAGTACTTC.

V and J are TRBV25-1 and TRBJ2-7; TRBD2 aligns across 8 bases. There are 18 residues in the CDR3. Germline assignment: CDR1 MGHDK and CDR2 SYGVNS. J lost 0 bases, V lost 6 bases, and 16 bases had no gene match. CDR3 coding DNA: TGTGCCAGCAGCCCCTTCAAGCGGGAGAGGGGGGTCTCCTACGAGCAGTACTTC. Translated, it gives CASSPFKRERGVSYEQYF.

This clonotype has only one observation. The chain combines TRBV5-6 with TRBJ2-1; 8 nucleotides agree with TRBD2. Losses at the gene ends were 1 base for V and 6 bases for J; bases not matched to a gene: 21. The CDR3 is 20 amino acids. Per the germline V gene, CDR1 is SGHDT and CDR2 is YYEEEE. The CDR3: CASSLPAGVMGDGIGNEQFF. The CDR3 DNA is TGTGCCAGCAGCTTGCCAGCGGGAGTGATGGGGGATGGTATAGGCAATGAGCAGTTCTTC.

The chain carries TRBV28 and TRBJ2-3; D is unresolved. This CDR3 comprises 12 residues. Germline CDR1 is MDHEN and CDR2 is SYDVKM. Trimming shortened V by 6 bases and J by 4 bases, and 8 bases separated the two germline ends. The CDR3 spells CASSQPPDTQYF. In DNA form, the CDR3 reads TGTGCCAGCAGCCAACCTCCAGATACGCAGTATTTT.

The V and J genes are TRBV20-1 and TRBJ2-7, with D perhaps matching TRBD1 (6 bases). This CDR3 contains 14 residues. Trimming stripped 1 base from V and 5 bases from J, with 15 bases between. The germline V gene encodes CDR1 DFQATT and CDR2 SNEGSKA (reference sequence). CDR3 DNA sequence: TGCAGTGCTAGAGGCAGGCTAGGGGGAAACGAGCAGTACTTC. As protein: CSARGRLGGNEQYF.

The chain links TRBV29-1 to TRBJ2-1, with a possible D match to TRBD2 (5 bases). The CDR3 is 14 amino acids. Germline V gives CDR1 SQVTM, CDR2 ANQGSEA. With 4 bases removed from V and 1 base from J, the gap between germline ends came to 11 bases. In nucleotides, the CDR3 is TGCAGCGTTGGACGGGGTGCTTCCTACAATGAGCAGTTCTTC. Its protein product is CSVGRGASYNEQFF.

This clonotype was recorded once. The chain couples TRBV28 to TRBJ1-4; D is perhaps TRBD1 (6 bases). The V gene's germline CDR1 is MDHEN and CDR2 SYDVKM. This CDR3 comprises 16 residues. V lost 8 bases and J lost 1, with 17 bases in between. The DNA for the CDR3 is TGTGCCAGCGTATCAGGGGAAAGGGTAACTAATGAAAAACTGTTTTTT. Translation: CASVSGERVTNEKLFF.

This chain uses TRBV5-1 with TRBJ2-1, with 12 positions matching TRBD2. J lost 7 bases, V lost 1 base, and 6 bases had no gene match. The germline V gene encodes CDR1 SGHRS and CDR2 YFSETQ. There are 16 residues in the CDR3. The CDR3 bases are TGCGCCAGCAGCTTGCGGCTAGCGGGAGGGCCGAATGAGCAGTTCTTC. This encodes CASSLRLAGGPNEQFF.

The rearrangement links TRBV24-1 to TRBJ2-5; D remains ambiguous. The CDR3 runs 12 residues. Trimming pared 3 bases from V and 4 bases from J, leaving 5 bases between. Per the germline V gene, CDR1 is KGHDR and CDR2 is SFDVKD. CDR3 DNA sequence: TGTGCCACCAGTGATGCTCCAGAGACCCAGTACTTC. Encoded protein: CATSDAPETQYF.

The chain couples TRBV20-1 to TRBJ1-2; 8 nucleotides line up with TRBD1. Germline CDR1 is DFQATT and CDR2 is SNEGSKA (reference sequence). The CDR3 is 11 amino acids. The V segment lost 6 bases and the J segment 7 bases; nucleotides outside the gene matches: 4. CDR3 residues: CSAWTGPGYTF. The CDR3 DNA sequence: TGCAGTGCCTGGACAGGGCCTGGCTACACCTTC.

The CDR3 region is CAWSVSGELFF. DNA of the CDR3: TGTGCCTGGAGTGTAAGCGGGGAGCTGTTTTTT. This chain connects TRBV30 to TRBJ2-2; D remains unclear. The ends were cut back, 0 bases at V and 7 bases at J, with 3 bases in the middle. CDR1 and CDR2 from the germline V gene are GTSNPN and SVGIG (reference sequence). The CDR3 covers 11 residues.

Here the CDR3 DNA reads TGTGCCAGCAGTTACTCGATAGGAGAGCGCGTCCCCTACGAGCAGTACTTC. The encoded protein is CASSYSIGERVPYEQYF. The chain joins TRBV6-5 to TRBJ2-7; D is unresolved. Germline loops: CDR1 MNHEY, CDR2 SVGAGI. V was trimmed by 0 bases and J by 2 bases, leaving 17 bases between them. The CDR3 totals 17 residues.

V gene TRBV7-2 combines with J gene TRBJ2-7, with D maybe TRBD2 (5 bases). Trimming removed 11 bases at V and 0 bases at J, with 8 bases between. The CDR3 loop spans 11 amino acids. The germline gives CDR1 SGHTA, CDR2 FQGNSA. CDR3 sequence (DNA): TGTGCCCGCCGGGACTCCTACGAGCAGTACTTC. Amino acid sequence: CARRDSYEQYF. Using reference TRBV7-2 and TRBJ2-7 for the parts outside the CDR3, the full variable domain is GAGVSQSPSNKVTEKGKDVELRCDPISGHTALYWYRQSLGQGLEFLIYFQGNSAPDKSGLPSDRFSAERTGGSVSTLTIQRTQQEDSAVYLCARRDSYEQYFGPGTRLTVT.

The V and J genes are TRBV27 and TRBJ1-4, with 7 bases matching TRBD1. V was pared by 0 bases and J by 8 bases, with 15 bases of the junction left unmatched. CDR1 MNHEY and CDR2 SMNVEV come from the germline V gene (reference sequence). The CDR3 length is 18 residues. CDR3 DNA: TGTGCCAGCAGTTTATCAGCGGCCCTTAGGGGGCTCGGGGAAAAACTGTTTTTT. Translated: CASSLSAALRGLGEKLFF.

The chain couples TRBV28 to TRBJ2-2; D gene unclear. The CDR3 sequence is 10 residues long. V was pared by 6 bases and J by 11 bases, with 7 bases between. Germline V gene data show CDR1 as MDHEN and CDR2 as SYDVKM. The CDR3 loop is CASRANELFF. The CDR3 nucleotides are TGTGCCAGCAGGGCGAATGAGCTGTTTTTT. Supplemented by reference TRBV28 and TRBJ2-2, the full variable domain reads DVKVTQSSRYLVKRTGEKVFLECVQDMDHENMFWYRQDPGLGLRLIYFSYDVKMKEKGDIPEGYSVSREKKERFSLILESASTNQTSMYLCASRANELFFGEGSRLTVL.

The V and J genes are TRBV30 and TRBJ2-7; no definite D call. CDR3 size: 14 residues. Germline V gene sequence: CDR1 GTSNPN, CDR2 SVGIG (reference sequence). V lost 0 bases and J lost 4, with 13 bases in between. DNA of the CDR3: TGTGCCTGGAGTGTGCCCAGGCAAATGTACGAGCAGTACTTC. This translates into CAWSVPRQMYEQYF.

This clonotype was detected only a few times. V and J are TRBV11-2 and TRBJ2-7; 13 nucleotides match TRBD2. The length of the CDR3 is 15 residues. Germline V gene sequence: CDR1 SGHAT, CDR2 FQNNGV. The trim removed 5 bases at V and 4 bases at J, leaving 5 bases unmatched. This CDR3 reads CASSHGTSGAYEQYF. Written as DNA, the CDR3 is TGTGCCAGCAGCCATGGGACTAGCGGGGCATACGAGCAGTACTTC.

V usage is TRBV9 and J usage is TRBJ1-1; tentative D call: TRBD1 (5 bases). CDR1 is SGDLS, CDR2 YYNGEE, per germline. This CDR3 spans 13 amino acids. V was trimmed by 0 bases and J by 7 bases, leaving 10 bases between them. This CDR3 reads CASSVDGGSEAFF. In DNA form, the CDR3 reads TGTGCCAGCAGCGTAGATGGGGGGAGTGAAGCTTTCTTT. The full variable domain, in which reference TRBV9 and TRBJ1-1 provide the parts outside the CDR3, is DSGVTQTPKHLITATGQRVTLRCSPRSGDLSVYWYQQSLDQGLQFLIQYYNGEERAKGNILERFSAQQFPDLHSELNLSSLELGDSALYFCASSVDGGSEAFFGQGTRLTVV.